These 5 T cell receptor beta chains were all obtained from the same sample, sequenced in a study of cytomegalovirus exposure and HLA in healthy donors. It was with 60 Vbeta and 13 Jbeta primers that the PCR ran. Clones were sequenced by immunoSEQ multiplex PCR, and TCRdb holds only the in-frame ones, with some missing. This sample yields about 210,000 clones, of which roughly 82% are seen a single time; roughly 6% belongs to the top ten. Sequenced sample: PBMCs. The source is a man in his forties or fifties in good health and CMV-seropositive.

This clone was counted a single time. This chain uses TRBV2 with TRBJ2-3; 10 nucleotides line up with TRBD2. V trimming: 6 bases; J trimming: 3 bases; junction bases outside the gene matches: 6. Germline V gene data show CDR1 as SNHLY and CDR2 as FYNNEI. This CDR3 is built from 15 residues. The CDR3 region is CASRTLAGVTDTQYF. In DNA, the CDR3 is TGTGCCAGCAGAACCCTAGCGGGAGTAACAGATACGCAGTATTTT.

In this sample, this clone turned up once. The chain links TRBV7-9 to TRBJ2-7; 10 nucleotides agree with TRBD2. V shed 2 bases and J 5 bases; nucleotides not matched to a gene: 3. The germline V gene has CDR1 SEHNR and CDR2 FQNEAQ (reference sequence). The length of the CDR3 is 14 residues. CDR3 bases: TGTGCCAGCAGCTTAAGCCTAGCGGGAGACGAGCAGTACGTC. It yields the protein CASSLSLAGDEQYV.

V gene TRBV5-1 combines with J gene TRBJ2-5; tentatively, D is TRBD2 (6 bases). The germline V gene has CDR1 SGHRS and CDR2 YFSETQ. The CDR3 sequence is 14 residues long. V was shortened by 2 bases and J by 5 bases, with 13 bases between the two germline ends. The CDR3 sequence: CASSLQVGGETQYF. The CDR3 DNA is TGCGCCAGCAGCTTACAGGTTGGGGGGGAGACCCAGTACTTC.

V is TRBV6-6 and J is TRBJ2-4; D may be TRBD2 (5 bases). Trimming stripped 2 bases from V and 0 bases from J, with 11 bases between. Germline CDR1 is MNHNY and CDR2 is SVGAGI (reference sequence). The CDR3 extends over 16 amino acids. CDR3 region: CASSYAYGRAKNIQYF. CDR3 in DNA: TGTGCCAGCAGTTACGCCTATGGGAGAGCCAAAAACATTCAGTACTTC.

To note about this clone: The same CDR3 can be traced to other DNA sequences in this sample. The chain links TRBV13 to TRBJ2-7, with 7 nucleotides matching TRBD2. CDR1 and CDR2 from the germline V gene are PRHDT and FYEKMQ (reference sequence). This CDR3 spans 15 amino acids. V shed 2 bases, J shed 4 bases, and the junction held 8 bases outside the gene matches. As DNA, the CDR3 is TGTGCCAGCAGCTTAAGTCGAGCGGGATCGTACGAGCAGTACGTC. As protein: CASSLSRAGSYEQYV.